This TCR beta chain was documented in a study of technical replicates of blood from a few donors. CDR1 and CDR2 (germline): SGHDT, YYEEEE. Trimming cost V 0 bases and J 8 bases, with 9 bases left between them. CDR3 length equals 13 residues. This clone was observed a few times. The table came from immunoSEQ multiplex PCR; TCRdb's copy has only in-frame clones and leaves some out. The sample lists tens of thousands of clones; 70% to 90% were seen once. This clonotype originated in a human donor in good health. Some clones in this sample may be carry-over from other donors' samples. This sequence joins TRBV5-6 and TRBJ2-4; TRBD2 might be the D (5 bases). Specimen: PBMCs. CDR3 nucleotide sequence: TGTGCCAGCAGCTTGGCCGGGGAAGACATTCAGTACTTC. Its protein is CASSLAGEDIQYF.